The T cell receptor (beta chain) described here comes from a study of T-cell reconstitution after alpha-beta-depleted transplantation in children. This clonotype has a handful of counts. The TCRbeta library was prepared with unique molecular identifiers. TCRdb recomputed calls from the PCR reads with MiXCR, one row per CDR3 protein. Of around 500,000 distinct CDR3 sequences listed, around 12% are singletons. This TCR derives from a human donor who donated a stem cell graft to a child with combined immunodeficiency. Sequenced here: PBMCs from the stem cell graft donor, sampled from the stem cell graft.

The CDR3 sequence: CASSLRGASGNTIYF. As DNA, the CDR3 is TGTGCCAGCAGCTTACGGGGGGCCTCTGGAAACACCATATATTTT. The genes are TRBV5-6 and TRBJ1-3; TRBD1 is a possible D gene (6 bases). This CDR3 is 15 amino acids long. Per the germline V gene, CDR1 is SGHDT and CDR2 is YYEEEE. Trimming took off 2 bases at V and 0 bases at J, with 9 bases between the two ends.